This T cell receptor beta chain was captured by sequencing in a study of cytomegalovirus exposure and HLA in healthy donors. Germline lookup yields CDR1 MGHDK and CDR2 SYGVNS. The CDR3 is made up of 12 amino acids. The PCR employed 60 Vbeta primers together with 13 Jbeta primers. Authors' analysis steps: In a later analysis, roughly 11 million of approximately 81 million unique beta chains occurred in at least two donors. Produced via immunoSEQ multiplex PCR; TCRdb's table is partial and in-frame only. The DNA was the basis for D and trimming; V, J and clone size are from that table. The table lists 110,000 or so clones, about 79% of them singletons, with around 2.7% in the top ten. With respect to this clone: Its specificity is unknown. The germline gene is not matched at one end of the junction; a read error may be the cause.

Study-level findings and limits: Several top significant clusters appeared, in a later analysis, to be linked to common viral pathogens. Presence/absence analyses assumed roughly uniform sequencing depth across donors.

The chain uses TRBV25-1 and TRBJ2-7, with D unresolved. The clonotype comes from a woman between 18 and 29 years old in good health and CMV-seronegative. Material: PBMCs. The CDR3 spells CASNEEPYEQYF. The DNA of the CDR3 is TGTGCCAGCAATGAAGAGCCATACGAGCAGTACTTC.